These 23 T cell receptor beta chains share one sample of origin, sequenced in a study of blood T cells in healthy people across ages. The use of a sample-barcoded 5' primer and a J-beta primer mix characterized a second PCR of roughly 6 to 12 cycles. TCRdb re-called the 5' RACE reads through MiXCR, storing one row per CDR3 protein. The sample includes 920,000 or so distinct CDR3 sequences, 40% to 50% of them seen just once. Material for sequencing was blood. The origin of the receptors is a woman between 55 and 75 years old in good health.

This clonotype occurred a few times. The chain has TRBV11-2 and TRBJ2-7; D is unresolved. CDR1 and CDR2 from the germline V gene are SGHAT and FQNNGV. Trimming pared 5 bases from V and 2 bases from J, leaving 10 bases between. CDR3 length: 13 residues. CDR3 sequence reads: CASSLQTAYEQYF. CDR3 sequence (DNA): TGTGCCAGCAGCCTTCAGACCGCCTACGAGCAGTACTTC.

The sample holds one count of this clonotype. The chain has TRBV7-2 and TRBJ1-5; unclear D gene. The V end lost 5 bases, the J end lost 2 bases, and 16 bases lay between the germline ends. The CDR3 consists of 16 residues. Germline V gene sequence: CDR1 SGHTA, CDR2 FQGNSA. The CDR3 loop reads CASSLGSGIGNQPQHF. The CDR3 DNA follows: TGTGCCAGCAGCCTAGGTTCGGGAATAGGCAATCAGCCCCAGCATTTT.

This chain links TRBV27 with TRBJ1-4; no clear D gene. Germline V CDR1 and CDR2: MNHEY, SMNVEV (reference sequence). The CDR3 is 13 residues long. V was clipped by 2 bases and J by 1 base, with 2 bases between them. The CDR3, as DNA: TGTGCCAGCAGTTTACTAACTAATGAAAAACTGTTTTTT. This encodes CASSLLTNEKLFF.

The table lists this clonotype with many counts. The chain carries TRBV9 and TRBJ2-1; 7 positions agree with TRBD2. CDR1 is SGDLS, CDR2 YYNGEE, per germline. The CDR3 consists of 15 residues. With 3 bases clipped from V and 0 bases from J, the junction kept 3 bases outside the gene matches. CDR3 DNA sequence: TGTGCCAGCAGCGCTAGCGGAGGCTCCTACAATGAGCAGTTCTTC. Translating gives CASSASGGSYNEQFF.

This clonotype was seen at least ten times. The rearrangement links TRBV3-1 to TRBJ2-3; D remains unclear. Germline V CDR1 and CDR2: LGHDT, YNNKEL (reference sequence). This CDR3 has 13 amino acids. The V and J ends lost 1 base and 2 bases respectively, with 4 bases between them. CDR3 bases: TGTGCCAGCAGCCAAGGGAACACAGATACGCAGTATTTT. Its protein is CASSQGNTDTQYF.

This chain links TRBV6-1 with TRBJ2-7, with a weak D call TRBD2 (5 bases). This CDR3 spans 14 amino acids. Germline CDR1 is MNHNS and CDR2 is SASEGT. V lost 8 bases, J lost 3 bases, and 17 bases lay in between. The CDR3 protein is CASHVSGLVYEQYF. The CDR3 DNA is TGTGCCAGCCACGTATCGGGATTAGTCTACGAGCAGTACTTC.

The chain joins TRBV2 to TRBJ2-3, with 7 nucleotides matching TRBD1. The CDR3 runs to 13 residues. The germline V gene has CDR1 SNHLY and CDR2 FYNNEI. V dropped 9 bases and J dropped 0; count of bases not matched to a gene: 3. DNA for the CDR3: TGTGCCAGGGGACAGACTAGCACAGATACGCAGTATTTT. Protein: CARGQTSTDTQYF.

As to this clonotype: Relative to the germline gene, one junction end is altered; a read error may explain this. The CDR3 spells CASSVDPDRRTETRYF. DNA for the CDR3: TGTGCCAGCAGCGTAGATCCCGACAGACGGACAGAGACCCGGTACTTC. V gene TRBV9 combines with J gene TRBJ2-5; tentative D call: TRBD1 (6 bases). This CDR3 has 16 amino acids. The V gene's germline CDR1 is SGDLS and CDR2 YYNGEE.

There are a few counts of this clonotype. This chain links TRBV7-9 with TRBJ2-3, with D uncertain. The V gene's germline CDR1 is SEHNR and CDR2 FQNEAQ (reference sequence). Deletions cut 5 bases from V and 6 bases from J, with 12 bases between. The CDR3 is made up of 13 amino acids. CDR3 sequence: CASSLRVDDTQYF. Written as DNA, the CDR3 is TGTGCCAGCAGCCTCCGTGTGGACGATACGCAGTATTTT.

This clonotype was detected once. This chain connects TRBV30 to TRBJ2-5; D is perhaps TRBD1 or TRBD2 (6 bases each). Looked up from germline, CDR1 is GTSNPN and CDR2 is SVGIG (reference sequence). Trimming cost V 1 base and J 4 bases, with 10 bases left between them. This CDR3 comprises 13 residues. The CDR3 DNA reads TGTGCCTGGAGTGGGGGGGCGGGAGAGACCCAGTACTTC. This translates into CAWSGGAGETQYF.

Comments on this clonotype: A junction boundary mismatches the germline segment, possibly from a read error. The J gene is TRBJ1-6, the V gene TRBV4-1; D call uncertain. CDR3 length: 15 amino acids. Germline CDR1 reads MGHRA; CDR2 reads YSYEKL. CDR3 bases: TGCGCCAGCGGCCAAGACCGGGGTGAGGGTTCACCCCTCCACTTT. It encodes CASGQDRGEGSPLHF.

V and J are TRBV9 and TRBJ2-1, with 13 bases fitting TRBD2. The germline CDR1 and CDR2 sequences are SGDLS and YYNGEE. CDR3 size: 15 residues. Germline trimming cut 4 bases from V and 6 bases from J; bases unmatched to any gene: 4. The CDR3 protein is CASSHTSGGVNEQFF. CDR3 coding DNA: TGTGCCAGCAGCCACACTAGCGGGGGGGTCAATGAGCAGTTCTTC.

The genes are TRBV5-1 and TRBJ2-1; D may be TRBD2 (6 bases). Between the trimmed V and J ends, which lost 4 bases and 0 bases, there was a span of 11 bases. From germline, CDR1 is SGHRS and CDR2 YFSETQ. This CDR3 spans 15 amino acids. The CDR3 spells CASSRDFDSYNEQFF. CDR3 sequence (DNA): TGCGCCAGCAGCCGGGACTTTGACTCCTACAATGAGCAGTTCTTC.

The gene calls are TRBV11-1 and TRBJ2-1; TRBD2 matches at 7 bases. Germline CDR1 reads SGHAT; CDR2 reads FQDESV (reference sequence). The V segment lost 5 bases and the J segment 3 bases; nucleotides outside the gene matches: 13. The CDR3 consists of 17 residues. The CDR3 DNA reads TGTGCCAGCAGCCCAACTACGAGTGCTAGCGGCTACAATGAGCAGTTCTTC. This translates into CASSPTTSASGYNEQFF.

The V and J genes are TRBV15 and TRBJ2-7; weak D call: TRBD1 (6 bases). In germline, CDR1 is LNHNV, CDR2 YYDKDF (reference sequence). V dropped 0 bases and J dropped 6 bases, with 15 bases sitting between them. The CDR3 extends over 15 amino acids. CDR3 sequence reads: CATSRDGGQSGEQYF. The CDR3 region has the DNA TGTGCCACCAGCAGAGATGGGGGCCAGTCAGGCGAGCAGTACTTC.

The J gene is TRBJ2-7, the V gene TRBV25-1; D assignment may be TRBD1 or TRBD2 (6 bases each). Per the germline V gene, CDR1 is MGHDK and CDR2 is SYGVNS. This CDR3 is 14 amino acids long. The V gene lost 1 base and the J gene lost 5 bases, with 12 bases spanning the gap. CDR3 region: CASSEWDGGDEQYF. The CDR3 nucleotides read TGTGCCAGCAGTGAATGGGACGGGGGCGACGAGCAGTACTTC.

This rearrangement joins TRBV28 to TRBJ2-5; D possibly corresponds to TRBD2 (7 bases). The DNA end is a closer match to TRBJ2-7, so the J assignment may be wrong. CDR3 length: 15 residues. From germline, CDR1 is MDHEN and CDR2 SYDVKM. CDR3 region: CASTETRGGSREQYF. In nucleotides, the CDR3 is TGTGCCAGCACCGAAACCAGGGGAGGGAGTCGCGAGCAGTACTTC.

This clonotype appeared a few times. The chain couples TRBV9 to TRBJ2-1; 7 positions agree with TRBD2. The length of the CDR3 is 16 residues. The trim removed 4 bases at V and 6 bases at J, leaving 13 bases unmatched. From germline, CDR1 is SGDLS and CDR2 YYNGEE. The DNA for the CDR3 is TGTGCCAGCAGCCTACAAAGCGGGACTCCCGGCAATGAGCAGTTCTTC. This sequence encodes CASSLQSGTPGNEQFF.

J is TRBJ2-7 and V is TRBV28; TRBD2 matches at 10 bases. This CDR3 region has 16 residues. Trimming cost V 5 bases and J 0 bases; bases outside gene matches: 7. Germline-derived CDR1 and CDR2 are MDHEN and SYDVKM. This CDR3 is CASSAPLAGGSYEQYF. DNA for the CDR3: TGTGCCAGCAGTGCCCCCTTAGCGGGAGGCTCCTACGAGCAGTACTTC.

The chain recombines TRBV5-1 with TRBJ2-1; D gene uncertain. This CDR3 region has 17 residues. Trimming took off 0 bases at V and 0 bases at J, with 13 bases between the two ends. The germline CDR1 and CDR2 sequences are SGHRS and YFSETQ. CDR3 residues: CASSLGDGKSSYNEQFF. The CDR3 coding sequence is TGCGCCAGCAGCTTGGGTGACGGAAAAAGCTCCTACAATGAGCAGTTCTTC.

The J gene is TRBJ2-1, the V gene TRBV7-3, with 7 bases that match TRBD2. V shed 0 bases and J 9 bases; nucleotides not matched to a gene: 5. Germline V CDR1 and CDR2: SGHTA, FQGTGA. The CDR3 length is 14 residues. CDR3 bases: TGTGCCAGCAGCTTAACGGCGGGAGTGGGTGAGCAGTTCTTC. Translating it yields CASSLTAGVGEQFF. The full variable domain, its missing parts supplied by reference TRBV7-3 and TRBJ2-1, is GAGVSQTPSNKVTEKGKYVELRCDPISGHTALYWYRQSLGQGPEFLIYFQGTGAADDSGLPNDRFFAVRPEGSVSTLKIQRTERGDSAVYLCASSLTAGVGEQFFGPGTRLTVL.

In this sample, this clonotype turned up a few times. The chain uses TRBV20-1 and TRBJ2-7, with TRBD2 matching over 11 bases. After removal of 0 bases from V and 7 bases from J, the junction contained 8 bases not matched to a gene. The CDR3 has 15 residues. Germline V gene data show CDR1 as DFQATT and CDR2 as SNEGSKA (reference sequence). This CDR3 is CSAREHSGRAGEQYF. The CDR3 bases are TGCAGTGCTAGAGAACATAGCGGGAGGGCCGGAGAGCAGTACTTC.

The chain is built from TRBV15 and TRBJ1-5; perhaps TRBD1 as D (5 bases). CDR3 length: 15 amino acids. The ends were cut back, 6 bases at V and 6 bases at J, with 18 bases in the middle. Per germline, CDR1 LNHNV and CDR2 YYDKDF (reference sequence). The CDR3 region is CATRLQGGGGQPQHF. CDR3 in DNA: TGTGCCACCAGGCTGCAGGGAGGAGGTGGTCAGCCCCAGCATTTT.